There are a few counts of the clone carrying this TCR beta chain. Antigen: not known. The data were obtained in a study of T cells in Graves' hyperthyroidism and ophthalmopathy. Study details: Peripheral blood was taken when the disease was first diagnosed, before any treatment began. The study, taken as a whole, reports: Most clonotypes expanded in thyroid above 0.001 were likewise present in blood.

From RNA transcripts, TCR beta CDR3 regions were amplified. The HTBI primer set was used in a first-round RT-PCR of the TCR CDR3. TCRdb re-analysed the multiplex PCR reads in MiXCR, keeping a single row per CDR3 protein. This table has more than 300,000 distinct CDR3 sequences, roughly 13% appearing once. From 8.5 to 10 ml of fresh peripheral blood, PBMCs were isolated. Germline V CDR1 and CDR2: DFQATT, SNEGSKA (reference sequence). V lost 0 bases to trimming and J lost 0 bases; unmatched junction nucleotides: 7. The CDR3 has 18 amino acids. The chain links TRBV20-1 to TRBJ2-4; 11 nucleotides agree with TRBD2. The receptor was isolated from a woman aged 18-29 years with Graves' hyperthyroidism. The sample taken for sequencing was blood. This CDR3 is CSARDGIAGGVAKNIQYF. For the CDR3, the DNA is TGCAGTGCTAGAGATGGAATAGCGGGGGGGGTAGCCAAAAACATTCAGTACTTC.